The 20 T cell receptor beta chains presented below share a single source sample, sequenced in a study of T cell repertoires in cytomegalovirus infection. TCRdb called the reads again in MiXCR, with one record for every CDR3 protein. Here the sample spans about 890,000 distinct CDR3 sequences, around 32% being singletons. Their antigen targets remain unknown. Sequenced here: cultured CD8+ T cells from PBMCs, sampled from culture after CMV antigen stimulation. These receptors were collected from a human donor in good health (CMV status not recorded). Some clones in this sample may be carry-over from other donors' samples.

This clonotype came up a few times. The rearrangement joins TRBV19 to TRBJ2-2, with D hard to call. The CDR3 runs to 15 residues. Deletions cut 3 bases from V and 2 bases from J, with 10 bases between. CDR1 is LNHDA and CDR2 is SQIVND in the germline V gene (reference sequence). CDR3 protein: CASSISPLNTGELFF. CDR3 in DNA: TGTGCCAGTAGTATTAGTCCCCTCAACACCGGGGAGCTGTTTTTT.

Notes on this clonotype: This may stem from a read error, because a much larger clone lies one nucleotide away. The chain carries TRBV7-2 and TRBJ2-3; 7 nucleotides align to TRBD2. Unmatched junction bases numbered 5, after V lost 0 bases and J lost 2 bases. The germline CDR1 and CDR2 sequences are SGHTA and FQGNSA. There are 16 residues in the CDR3. CDR3 nucleotide sequence: TGTGCCAGCAGCTTAGCGGACGGGGGGTCCACAGATACGCAGTATTTT. It is translated as CASSLADGGSTDTQYF.

There are many counts of this clonotype. The rearrangement links TRBV6-2 or TRBV6-3 to TRBJ2-1; D is ambiguous. The CDR3 has 14 residues. CDR1 is MNHEY, CDR2 SVGEGT, per germline. V was pared by 0 bases and J by 5 bases, with 8 bases between. The CDR3 bases are TGTGCCAGCAGTTACTCCGGCAGCCACAATGAGCAGTTCTTC. Amino acid sequence: CASSYSGSHNEQFF.

The rearrangement links TRBV20-1 to TRBJ2-7; 7 nucleotides line up with TRBD1. This CDR3 has 14 residues. J gave up 1 base and V 3 bases, and 6 bases lay outside the gene matches. The germline V gene has CDR1 DFQATT and CDR2 SNEGSKA (reference sequence). CDR3 loop: CSARPLQGSYEQYV. CDR3 in DNA: TGCAGTGCTAGGCCCCTACAGGGGTCCTACGAGCAGTACGTC.

This clonotype was picked up many times. The V and J genes are TRBV20-1 and TRBJ1-2, with D perhaps matching TRBD1 (5 bases). Trimming removed 3 bases from V and 3 bases from J, with 8 bases in between. Germline CDR1 is DFQATT and CDR2 is SNEGSKA (reference sequence). There are 12 residues in the CDR3. In nucleotides, the CDR3 is TGCAGTGCTAGGACAGAGGACTATGGCTACACCTTC. It translates to CSARTEDYGYTF.

This clonotype was picked up a small number of times. J is TRBJ1-1 and V is TRBV6-6, with D hard to call. With 4 bases removed from V and 7 bases from J, the gap between germline ends came to 7 bases. The CDR3 runs 11 residues. Germline CDR1 MNHNY, CDR2 SVGAGI (reference sequence). The CDR3 DNA sequence: TGTGCCAGCAGTTGGAGGGATGAAGCTTTCTTT. It translates to CASSWRDEAFF.

The chain is built from TRBV20-1 and TRBJ1-5; 7 positions agree with TRBD1. The CDR3 length is 15 residues. V gave up 1 base and J gave up 0 bases; unmatched junction bases: 3. Germline V lookup: CDR1 DFQATT, CDR2 SNEGSKA (reference sequence). In DNA form, the CDR3 reads TGCAGTGCTAGAGCGACAGGGTATAGCAATCAGCCCCAGCATTTT. It specifies CSARATGYSNQPQHF.

The chain links TRBV19 to TRBJ2-4, with TRBD2 matching 16 bases. Germline CDR1 is LNHDA and CDR2 is SQIVND (reference sequence). CDR3 length: 18 amino acids. The ends lost 7 bases at V and 1 base at J; junction bases unmatched: 7. CDR3 loop: CASTAGTSGGVAKNIQYF. Written as DNA, the CDR3 is TGTGCCAGTACCGCGGGGACTAGCGGGGGGGTGGCCAAAAACATTCAGTACTTC. Together with reference TRBV19 and TRBJ2-4, the CDR3 gives the full variable domain: DGGITQSPKYLFRKEGQNVTLSCEQNLNHDAMYWYRQDPGQGLRLIYYSQIVNDFQKGDIAEGYSVSREKKESFPLTVTSAQKNPTAFYLCASTAGTSGGVAKNIQYFGAGTRLSVL.

V usage is TRBV27 and J usage is TRBJ2-7; 7 bases map to TRBD1. The CDR3 length is 14 residues. Germline V CDR1 and CDR2: MNHEY, SMNVEV (reference sequence). V shed 5 bases and J 4 bases; nucleotides not matched to a gene: 8. CDR3 nucleotide sequence: TGTGCCAGCAGTCACAGGGGAAGGGTATACGAGCAGTACTTC. Its protein is CASSHRGRVYEQYF.

CDR3 nucleotides: TGTGCCACCAGTGATAGTGGCAGCGGGGCCTACAATGAGCAGTTCTTC. Its translation: CATSDSGSGAYNEQFF. The V call is TRBV24-1, the J call TRBJ2-1; TRBD2 matches at 7 bases. The junction had 6 bases not matched to a gene; V was cut back by 3 bases and J by 2 bases. CDR1 is KGHDR, CDR2 SFDVKD, per germline. This CDR3 region has 16 residues.

This clonotype showed up many times. This chain links TRBV7-2 with TRBJ1-2; the D is unclear. There are 11 residues in the CDR3. Germline V gene sequence: CDR1 SGHTA, CDR2 FQGNSA. Trimming removed 0 bases from V and 4 bases from J, with 0 bases in between. This CDR3 reads CASSLAYGYTF. Here the CDR3 DNA reads TGTGCCAGCAGCTTAGCCTATGGCTACACCTTC.

CDR3 region: CASSSPTENTEAFF. Here the CDR3 DNA reads TGTGCCAGCAGTTCTCCTACGGAGAACACTGAAGCTTTCTTT. The chain carries TRBV27 and TRBJ1-1, with unresolved D. The CDR3 is made up of 14 amino acids. The V gene lost 4 bases and the J gene lost 1 base, with 10 bases spanning the gap. From germline, CDR1 is MNHEY and CDR2 SMNVEV (reference sequence).

V usage is TRBV7-6 and J usage is TRBJ2-2; TRBD2 agrees at 8 bases. The germline V gene encodes CDR1 SGHVS and CDR2 FNYEAQ. The CDR3 totals 17 residues. The trim removed 0 bases at V and 5 bases at J, leaving 8 bases unmatched. The CDR3: CASSLATRGGITGELFF. CDR3 nucleotide sequence: TGTGCCAGCAGCTTAGCGACTCGGGGGGGCATAACCGGGGAGCTGTTTTTT.

This clonotype has a handful of counts. The chain joins TRBV20-1 to TRBJ2-3; D possibly corresponds to TRBD2 (6 bases). V lost 2 bases to trimming and J lost 3 bases, with 21 bases between them. In germline, CDR1 is DFQATT, CDR2 SNEGSKA (reference sequence). This CDR3 comprises 17 residues. DNA for the CDR3: TGCAGTGCTAGATCCCGTCTCACCCGGGGGATGACAGATACGCAGTATTTT. Its protein product is CSARSRLTRGMTDTQYF.

The count of this clonotype is one. The chain employs TRBV20-1 and TRBJ1-2; D gene ambiguous. The germline V gene encodes CDR1 DFQATT and CDR2 SNEGSKA (reference sequence). Trimming took off 3 bases at V and 3 bases at J, with 2 bases between the two ends. The CDR3 sequence is 10 residues long. CDR3: CSASDYGYTF. The CDR3, as DNA: TGCAGTGCTAGCGACTATGGCTACACCTTC.

This clonotype was found many times. The rearrangement joins TRBV7-2 to TRBJ1-5; D is unclear. V was trimmed by 5 bases and J by 0 bases, leaving 20 bases between them. The CDR3 consists of 18 residues. Germline CDR1 SGHTA, CDR2 FQGNSA. Here the CDR3 DNA reads TGTGCCAGCAGCGTTCTCCTAAAAAACACGAATAGCAATCAGCCCCAGCATTTT. Its translation is CASSVLLKNTNSNQPQHF. Combining the CDR3 with reference TRBV7-2 and TRBJ1-5 gives the whole variable domain GAGVSQSPSNKVTEKGKDVELRCDPISGHTALYWYRQSLGQGLEFLIYFQGNSAPDKSGLPSDRFSAERTGGSVSTLTIQRTQQEDSAVYLCASSVLLKNTNSNQPQHFGDGTRLSIL.

The rearrangement uses TRBV28 and TRBJ2-7; D remains unclear. The CDR3 is made up of 15 amino acids. Trimming removed 5 bases at V and 2 bases at J, with 16 bases between. Looked up from germline, CDR1 is MDHEN and CDR2 is SYDVKM. CDR3 region: CASSQVGPNAYEQYF. The CDR3 DNA reads as TGTGCCAGCAGTCAGGTAGGACCAAACGCCTACGAGCAGTACTTC.

In this sample, this clonotype turned up a few times. This chain connects TRBV7-4 to TRBJ2-1; 7 nucleotides agree with TRBD2. Germline assignment: CDR1 SGHVT and CDR2 SQSDAQ. This CDR3 has 14 residues. V gave up 7 bases and J gave up 2 bases; unmatched junction bases: 5. For the CDR3, the DNA is TGTGCCAGCACCTCTGGACTAGCCTACAATGAGCAGTTCTTC. Translation: CASTSGLAYNEQFF.

In this sample, this clonotype turned up a few times. This CDR3 is CASSLDRGKYEQYV. The CDR3 bases are TGTGCCAGCAGCTTAGACAGGGGGAAGTACGAGCAGTACGTC. J is TRBJ2-7 and V is TRBV7-8; 8 nucleotides agree with TRBD1. The length of the CDR3 is 14 residues. The germline V gene has CDR1 SGHVS and CDR2 FQNEAQ. V lost 1 base to trimming and J lost 4 bases; unmatched junction nucleotides: 3.

The V and J genes are TRBV19 and TRBJ2-7; 9 bases match TRBD1. Trimming took 3 bases from V and 6 from J; bases not matched to a gene: 9. In germline, CDR1 is LNHDA, CDR2 SQIVND (reference sequence). The CDR3 is 15 residues long. The CDR3 loop reads CASSIDSDRGFEQYF. DNA for the CDR3: TGTGCCAGTAGTATCGACTCGGACAGGGGTTTCGAGCAGTACTTC.